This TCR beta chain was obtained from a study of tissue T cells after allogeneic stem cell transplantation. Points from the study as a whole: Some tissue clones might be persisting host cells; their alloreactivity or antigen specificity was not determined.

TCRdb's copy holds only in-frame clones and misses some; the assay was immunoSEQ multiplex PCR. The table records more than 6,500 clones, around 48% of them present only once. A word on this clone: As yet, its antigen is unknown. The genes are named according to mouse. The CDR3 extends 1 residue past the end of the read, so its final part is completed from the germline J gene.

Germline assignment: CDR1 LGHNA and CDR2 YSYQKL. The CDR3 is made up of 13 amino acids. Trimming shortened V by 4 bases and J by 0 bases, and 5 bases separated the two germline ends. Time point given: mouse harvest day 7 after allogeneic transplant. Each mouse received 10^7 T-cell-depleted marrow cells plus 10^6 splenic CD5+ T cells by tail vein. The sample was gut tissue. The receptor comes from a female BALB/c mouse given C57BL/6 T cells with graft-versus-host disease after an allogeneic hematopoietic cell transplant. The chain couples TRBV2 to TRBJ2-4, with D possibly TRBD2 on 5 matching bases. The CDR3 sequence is CASSPGSQNTLYF. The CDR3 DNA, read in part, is TGTGCCAGCAGCCCTGGGAGTCAAAACACCTTGTAC. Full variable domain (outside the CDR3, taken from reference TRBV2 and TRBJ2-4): DPKIIQKPKYLVAVTGSEKILICEQYLGHNAMYWYRQSAKKPLEFMFSYSYQKLMDNQTASSRFQPQSSKKNHLDLQITALKPDDSATYFCASSPGSQNTLYFGAGTRLSVL.